A single T cell receptor (beta chain) is shown here with its context. Germline lookup yields CDR1 SGHTA and CDR2 FQGTGA. V lost 5 bases, J lost 3 bases, and 5 bases stayed unmatched. This CDR3 comprises 15 residues. These data come from a study of T cell repertoires in cytomegalovirus infection. MiXCR, run by TCRdb on the reads, gives a single entry per CDR3 protein. The repertoire holds about 490,000 distinct CDR3 sequences, more than 15% seen once, with about 24% in the top ten. This TCR came from a human donor in good health (CMV status not recorded). Some clones in this sample may be carry-over from other donors' samples. The sequencing input was CD8+ T cells from PBMCs. V gene TRBV7-3 combines with J gene TRBJ2-5; 11 nucleotides align to TRBD2. The CDR3 coding sequence is TGTGCCAGCAGCCCACTAGCGGGAGAGAAAGAGACCCAGTACTTC. It is translated as CASSPLAGEKETQYF.